This TCR beta chain stems from a study of T cell repertoires in ileal Crohn's disease. From germline, CDR1 is SGDLS and CDR2 YYNGEE. V lost 4 bases and J lost 4; bases outside the gene matches: 8. The CDR3 is 16 amino acids. TCRdb keeps only in-frame clones here, not all; method: immunoSEQ multiplex PCR. The repertoire holds about 62,000 clones, with approximately 88% as singletons. Time point described: neoterminal ileum biopsy at postoperative endoscopy, about 6 months after surgery. The receptor comes from an adult with Crohn's disease. The sequenced sample consisted of ileal tissue. The V call is TRBV9, the J call TRBJ2-2; 9 bases are shared with TRBD2. The CDR3 spells CASSPKRTSVTGELFF. The CDR3 nucleotides read TGTGCCAGCAGCCCTAAACGGACTAGCGTCACCGGGGAGCTGTTTTTT.